This T cell receptor beta chain emerged from a study of T cell responses to AZD1222 COVID-19 vaccine. Study-wide findings and caveats: Spike-specific TCR repertoires showed rising breadth and depth after two AZD1222 doses. Just 6 or 7 AZD1222 recipients were seropositive at baseline. Donor demographics were predominantly white British with a female majority; clonal diversity may be underestimated.

Using immunoSEQ multiplex PCR, the repertoire was profiled, and TCRdb retains in-frame clones only, with some absent. The sample lists about 100,000 clones; around 87% were seen once. Germline values: CDR1 SGDLS, CDR2 YYNGEE. The CDR3 is 11 residues long. The V end lost 0 bases, the J end lost 13 bases, and 8 bases lay between the germline ends. This clone has only one observation. No antigen is known for it. V gene TRBV9 combines with J gene TRBJ2-1, with no clear D. Sequencing was performed on peripheral blood, taken on day 0 of MenACWY control vaccination. This clonotype was sampled from an adult in good health. As DNA, the CDR3 is TGTGCCAGCAGCGTAGGGCCGATCCAGTTCTTC. This encodes CASSVGPIQFF. Based on the CDR3 plus reference TRBV9 and TRBJ2-1, the full variable domain is DSGVTQTPKHLITATGQRVTLRCSPRSGDLSVYWYQQSLDQGLQFLIQYYNGEERAKGNILERFSAQQFPDLHSELNLSSLELGDSALYFCASSVGPIQFFGPGTRLTVL.